This T cell receptor beta chain derives from a study of T cell responses to AZD1222 COVID-19 vaccine. A remark on this clone: What it binds is not known.

CDR1 is SGDLS and CDR2 is YYNGEE in the germline V gene. This CDR3 is 15 amino acids long. The junction had 2 bases not matched to a gene; V was cut back by 1 base and J by 0 bases. Sequenced by immunoSEQ multiplex PCR; TCRdb stores in-frame clones only, minus some. The sample shows some 120,000 clones, approximately 89% of them seen only once. Study findings and constraints: Two AZD1222 administrations were followed by greater Spike-specific TCR breadth and depth. The donor cohort was predominantly white British with a female majority, and clonal diversity may have been underestimated. Only a handful of AZD1222 recipients were seropositive at baseline.

The genes are TRBV9 and TRBJ2-3; 7 positions agree with TRBD1. This TCR came from an adult in good health. This material consisted of peripheral blood, taken on day 0 of AZD1222 vaccination. The CDR3 bases are TGTGCCAGCAGCGTAAGGGGGCTAAGCACAGATACGCAGTATTTT. It translates to CASSVRGLSTDTQYF.